The TCR beta chain under discussion was sequenced for a study of blood T cell repertoires in COVID-19. Study background: Sites across the United States, Italy and Spain contributed samples from acute and convalescent COVID-19. T cells, B-cell-depleted T cells, or PBMCs provided the cDNA or gDNA that served as material.

The CDR3 contains 14 residues. The V end was cut by 2 bases, the J end by 6 bases, with 12 bases between. Per germline, CDR1 MNHEY and CDR2 SVGAGI. Seattle patient enrollment occurred during active infection, with longitudinal follow-up thereafter. In the source study's methods: It was from reference gene primer amplification that nucleated cell counts were estimated. Produced via immunoSEQ multiplex PCR; TCRdb's table is partial and in-frame only. The V and J calls and clone size were taken over from that table, and D and trimming were inferred from the DNA. The table lists a few hundred thousand clones, over 80% of them singletons.

The gene calls are TRBV6-5 and TRBJ2-3; tentative D call: TRBD2 (6 bases). This clonotype was sampled from a woman between 45 and 60 years old with COVID-19, enrolled during active disease. The source material was peripheral blood. DNA of the CDR3: TGTGCCAGCAGTTACGCTCTTGCGGGGGATACGCAGTATTTT. This translates into CASSYALAGDTQYF.